The next 20 T cell receptor beta chains were all read from a single sample in a study of blood T cell repertoires in COVID-19. Clones were read by immunoSEQ multiplex PCR, and TCRdb kept only the in-frame ones, dropping some. The sample lists roughly 300,000 clones; approximately 89% were seen once. Material for sequencing was peripheral blood. The receptors stem from a woman in her fifties or sixties who had recovered from COVID-19.

This CDR3 is CASSQGSGGVGSYEQYF. Here the CDR3 DNA reads TGTGCCAGCAGCCAAGGCTCTGGAGGGGTCGGGAGCTACGAGCAGTACTTC. This rearrangement joins TRBV3-1 (or the pseudogene TRBV3-2) to TRBJ2-7; possible D gene TRBD2, 6 bases. The CDR3 is 17 residues long. Germline V gene sequence: CDR1 LGHDT, CDR2 YNNKEL (reference sequence). Trimming removed 1 base from V and 3 bases from J, with 19 bases in between.

This chain connects TRBV28 to TRBJ2-1, with no clear D. Germline-derived CDR1 and CDR2 are MDHEN and SYDVKM. This CDR3 region has 11 residues. V lost 7 bases, J lost 9 bases, and 10 bases lay in between. CDR3 sequence reads: CASTLVGEQFF. In DNA form, the CDR3 reads TGTGCCAGCACCCTAGTCGGTGAGCAGTTCTTC.

Comments on this clone: One end of the junction does not line up with germline, which may come from a read error. The rearrangement uses TRBV4-3 and TRBJ1-4; a weak D match, TRBD1 (5 bases). The V gene's germline CDR1 is LGHNA and CDR2 YSLEER. The CDR3 length is 13 residues. The DNA for the CDR3 is TGCGCCAGCAGCCGGGGGGGATATGAAAGACTGTTTTTT. Residues: CASSRGGYERLFF.

The chain has TRBV7-2 and TRBJ2-7; 7 positions match TRBD1. J was trimmed by 2 bases and V by 6 bases; bases with no gene match: 7. This CDR3 region has 14 residues. Germline V gene lookup returns CDR1 SGHTA and CDR2 FQGNSA. The CDR3 is CASRQPGQTYEQYF. CDR3 in DNA: TGTGCCAGCAGACAACCGGGACAGACCTACGAGCAGTACTTC.

The chain is built from TRBV4-3 and TRBJ2-7; TRBD1 matches 9 bases. J gave up 2 bases and V 4 bases, and 6 bases lay outside the gene matches. Looked up from germline, CDR1 is LGHNA and CDR2 is YSLEER. The CDR3 extends over 15 amino acids. This CDR3 is CASSLGGTGPYEQYF. CDR3 coding DNA: TGCGCCAGCAGCCTAGGTGGGACAGGGCCCTACGAGCAGTACTTC.

This clone was picked up a small number of times. The rearrangement links TRBV4-2 to TRBJ2-5; 9 bases agree with TRBD1. Germline loops: CDR1 LGHNA, CDR2 YNFKEQ. CDR3 size: 14 residues. Trimming cost V 6 bases and J 5 bases; bases outside gene matches: 7. CDR3: CASSPTDRGETQYF. Here the CDR3 DNA reads TGTGCCAGCAGTCCAACCGACAGGGGGGAGACCCAGTACTTC.

This clone was observed once. The gene calls are TRBV4-1 and TRBJ2-3; D is possibly TRBD1 (6 bases). V gave up 3 bases and J gave up 0 bases, with 10 bases separating them. This CDR3 has 15 residues. Germline V gene sequence: CDR1 MGHRA, CDR2 YSYEKL. The CDR3 loop is CASSHSGHSTDTQYF. The CDR3 region has the DNA TGCGCCAGCAGCCACTCGGGACACAGCACAGATACGCAGTATTTT.

The chain has TRBV3-1 (or the pseudogene TRBV3-2) and TRBJ2-2; TRBD1 matches at 7 bases. Germline lookup yields CDR1 LGHDT and CDR2 YNNKEL (reference sequence). The CDR3 loop spans 19 amino acids. The junction had 13 bases not matched to a gene; V was cut back by 1 base and J by 2 bases. The CDR3 region has the DNA TGTGCCAGCAGCCAAGTTCGGAGAACAGGGGCTTCCAACACCGGGGAGCTGTTTTTT. It is translated as CASSQVRRTGASNTGELFF.

The rearrangement links TRBV10-3 to TRBJ1-5; D is perhaps TRBD1 (6 bases). CDR3 size: 15 residues. Per germline, CDR1 ENHRY and CDR2 SYGVKD. Deletions cut 4 bases from V and 1 base from J, with 11 bases between. CDR3 nucleotides: TGTGCCATCAGTGGAACAGGGATGAGCAATCAGCCCCAGCATTTT. Encoded protein: CAISGTGMSNQPQHF.

The chain is built from TRBV15 and TRBJ2-5; D gene unclear. The CDR3 loop spans 13 amino acids. The germline CDR1 and CDR2 sequences are LNHNV and YYDKDF (reference sequence). Trimming removed 1 base from V and 5 bases from J, with 8 bases in between. The CDR3 region is CATSRAPRETQYF. The CDR3 nucleotides read TGTGCCACCAGCAGAGCCCCCAGGGAGACCCAGTACTTC.

As DNA, the CDR3 is TGTGCCAGCAGTTTTACGGGAGGGGTTGAGACCCAGTACTTC. Translating gives CASSFTGGVETQYF. The chain has TRBV28 and TRBJ2-5; 8 nucleotides match TRBD2. This CDR3 contains 14 residues. The V gene's germline CDR1 is MDHEN and CDR2 SYDVKM. Germline trimming cut 3 bases from V and 5 bases from J; bases unmatched to any gene: 5. Full variable domain (rest looked up from reference TRBV28 and TRBJ2-5): DVKVTQSSRYLVKRTGEKVFLECVQDMDHENMFWYRQDPGLGLRLIYFSYDVKMKEKGDIPEGYSVSREKKERFSLILESASTNQTSMYLCASSFTGGVETQYFGPGTRLLVL.

The rearrangement uses TRBV7-2 and TRBJ2-5; tentative D call: TRBD2 (5 bases). Per the germline V gene, CDR1 is SGHTA and CDR2 is FQGNSA. The V and J ends lost 3 bases and 1 base respectively, with 12 bases between them. The CDR3 runs 15 residues. The CDR3 nucleotides read TGTGCCAGCAGCTTGGCGCCGGGGTTCCAAGAGACCCAGTACTTC. Protein product: CASSLAPGFQETQYF.

This chain connects TRBV20-1 to TRBJ1-5, with unresolved D. The CDR3 sequence is 13 residues long. The V gene's germline CDR1 is DFQATT and CDR2 SNEGSKA (reference sequence). V was shortened by 3 bases and J by 0 bases, with 6 bases between the two germline ends. The DNA for the CDR3 is TGCAGTGCTAGTGGAGATAGCAATCAGCCCCAGCATTTT. It encodes CSASGDSNQPQHF.

Only one count was recorded for this clone. The chain uses TRBV5-4 and TRBJ2-5; D possibly corresponds to TRBD1 (5 bases). The CDR3 runs 15 residues. Germline V lookup: CDR1 SGHNT, CDR2 YYREEE (reference sequence). The V and J ends lost 0 bases and 3 bases respectively, with 12 bases between them. The CDR3 DNA is TGTGCCAGCAGCTTGGGACCGGACAAGAAAGAGACCCAGTACTTC. Its translation: CASSLGPDKKETQYF.

The J gene is TRBJ2-2, the V gene TRBV19; 7 nucleotides match TRBD1. Germline lookup yields CDR1 LNHDA and CDR2 SQIVND (reference sequence). The CDR3 sequence is 15 residues long. V shed 7 bases, J shed 6 bases, and the junction held 11 bases outside the gene matches. The CDR3 reads CASMRAGGFAGELFF. In nucleotides, the CDR3 is TGTGCCAGTATGAGGGCAGGGGGATTCGCCGGGGAGCTGTTTTTT. Using reference TRBV19 and TRBJ2-2 for the parts outside the CDR3, the full variable domain is DGGITQSPKYLFRKEGQNVTLSCEQNLNHDAMYWYRQDPGQGLRLIYYSQIVNDFQKGDIAEGYSVSREKKESFPLTVTSAQKNPTAFYLCASMRAGGFAGELFFGEGSRLTVL.

The chain is built from TRBV5-1 and TRBJ1-6; D is undetermined. This CDR3 has 14 amino acids. Germline V CDR1 and CDR2: SGHRS, YFSETQ. With 4 bases removed from V and 11 bases from J, the gap between germline ends came to 16 bases. The DNA of the CDR3 is TGCGCCAGCAGCCCGGAGGCGGTCGGGACACCCCTCCACTTT. Protein product: CASSPEAVGTPLHF.

V gene TRBV6-6 combines with J gene TRBJ2-7; 8 bases line up with TRBD2. The CDR3 loop spans 14 amino acids. V lost 4 bases and J lost 2; bases outside the gene matches: 4. Germline V gene sequence: CDR1 MNHNY, CDR2 SVGAGI (reference sequence). CDR3 amino acids: CASSFTGGPYEQYF. DNA for the CDR3: TGTGCCAGCAGTTTTACGGGAGGGCCCTACGAGCAGTACTTC.

The rearrangement joins TRBV19 to TRBJ2-1; 9 positions match TRBD1. CDR1 and CDR2 (germline): LNHDA, SQIVND (reference sequence). V shed 7 bases and J 5 bases; nucleotides not matched to a gene: 6. The CDR3 contains 14 residues. CDR3 DNA: TGTGCCAGTAATCGACAGGGGGTCCACAATGAGCAGTTCTTC. Translated, it gives CASNRQGVHNEQFF.

The chain links TRBV11-2 to TRBJ2-1, with 7 nucleotides matching TRBD2. V was clipped by 6 bases and J by 0 bases; unmatched bases: 11. In germline, CDR1 is SGHAT, CDR2 FQNNGV. The CDR3 totals 17 residues. CDR3 protein: CASRKRASGSSYNEQFF. The CDR3, as DNA: TGTGCCAGCAGAAAGCGGGCTAGCGGAAGCTCCTACAATGAGCAGTTCTTC.

The chain uses TRBV7-6 and TRBJ1-6; D is perhaps TRBD1 (5 bases). Trimming pared 5 bases from V and 1 base from J, leaving 15 bases between. The CDR3 is made up of 17 amino acids. Germline assignment: CDR1 SGHVS and CDR2 FNYEAQ. CDR3 amino acids: CASSPLIGGSYNSPLHF. The CDR3 DNA reads as TGTGCCAGCAGCCCCCTAATCGGGGGTTCCTATAATTCACCCCTCCACTTT.